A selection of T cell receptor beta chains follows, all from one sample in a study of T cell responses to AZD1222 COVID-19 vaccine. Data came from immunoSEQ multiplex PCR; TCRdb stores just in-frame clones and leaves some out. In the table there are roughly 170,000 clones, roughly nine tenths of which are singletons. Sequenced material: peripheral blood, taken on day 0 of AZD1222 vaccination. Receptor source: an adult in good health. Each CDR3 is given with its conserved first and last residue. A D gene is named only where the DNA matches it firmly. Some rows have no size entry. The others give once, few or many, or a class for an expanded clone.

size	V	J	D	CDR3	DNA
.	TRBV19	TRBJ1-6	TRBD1	CASSKADRGDSPLHF	TGTGCCAGTAGTAAGGCCGACAGGGGTGATTCACCCCTCCACTTT
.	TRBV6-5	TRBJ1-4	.	CASSYNGRSNEKLFF	TGTGCCAGCAGTTATAATGGCCGGAGTAATGAAAAACTGTTTTTT
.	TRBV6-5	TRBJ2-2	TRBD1	CASKRTGYTGELFF	TGTGCCAGCAAACGGACAGGGTACACCGGGGAGCTGTTTTTT
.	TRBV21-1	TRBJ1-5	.	CASSIKLQGPNQPQHF	TGTGCCAGCAGCATTAAACTACAGGGTCCCAATCAGCCCCAGCATTTT
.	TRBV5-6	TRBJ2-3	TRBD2	CASSFLAGGLTDTQYF	TGTGCCAGCAGCTTTCTAGCGGGGGGGCTCACAGATACGCAGTATTTT
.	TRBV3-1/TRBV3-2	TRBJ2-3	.	CASSLGTSHTDTQYF	TGTGCCAGCAGTCTCGGGACTTCCCACACAGATACGCAGTATTTT
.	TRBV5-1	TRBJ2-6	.	CASSLESGSGANVLTF	TGCGCCAGCAGCTTGGAGTCCGGCTCTGGGGCCAACGTCCTGACTTTC
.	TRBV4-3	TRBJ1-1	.	CASSQDVLEEMNTEAFF	TGCGCCAGCAGCCAAGATGTCTTGGAAGAGATGAACACTGAAGCTTTCTTT
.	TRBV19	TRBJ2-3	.	CASSMWAASTFSTDTQYF	TGTGCCAGTAGTATGTGGGCCGCCTCGACATTTAGCACAGATACGCAGTATTTT
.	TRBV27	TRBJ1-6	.	CASSLWLYNSPLHF	TGTGCCAGCAGTTTATGGCTCTATAATTCACCCCTCCACTTT
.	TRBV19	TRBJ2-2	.	CASSDLGGRDTGELFF	TGTGCCAGTAGTGATTTAGGGGGAAGGGACACCGGGGAGCTGTTTTTT
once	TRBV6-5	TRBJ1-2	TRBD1	CASRTGTGWGYTF	TGTGCCAGCAGGACAGGGACAGGCTGGGGCTACACCTTC
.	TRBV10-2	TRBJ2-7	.	CASRSGYYEQYF	TGCGCCAGCAGGTCGGGTTACTACGAGCAGTACTTC
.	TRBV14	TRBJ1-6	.	CASSQEINNSPLHF	TGTGCCAGCAGCCAAGAGATCAATAATTCACCCCTCCACTTT
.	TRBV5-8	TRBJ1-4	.	CASSLRLPRGEKLFF	TGTGCCAGCAGCTTGAGACTACCCCGGGGTGAAAAACTGTTTTTT
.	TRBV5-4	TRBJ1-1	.	CASSLGGVNTEAFF	TGTGCCAGCAGCTTAGGAGGAGTGAACACTGAAGCTTTCTTT
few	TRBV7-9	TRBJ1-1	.	CASSRTTNTEAFF	TGTGCCAGCAGCCGAACTACGAACACTGAAGCTTTCTTT
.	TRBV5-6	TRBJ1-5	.	CASSAKGQVNQPQHF	TGTGCCAGCAGCGCGAAGGGACAAGTTAATCAGCCCCAGCATTTT
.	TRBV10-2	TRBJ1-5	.	CASSERGFSNQPQHF	TGCGCCAGCAGTGAGAGGGGATTTAGCAATCAGCCCCAGCATTTT
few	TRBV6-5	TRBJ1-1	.	CASSSEGGSSKAFF	TGTGCCAGCAGTTCGGAGGGAGGCAGCTCGAAAGCTTTCTTT